Shown below are 18 T cell receptor beta chains from a single sample sequenced in a study of shared clonotypes between healthy human individuals. The data were produced by immunoSEQ multiplex PCR, yet TCRdb's version contains in-frame clones alone and is incomplete. The sample carries about 1.5 million clones, approximately 98% recorded once. Sequenced input: naive CD4+ T cells sorted from blood. Subset defined: CD45RA+ positively selected. The receptors were gathered from a man under 40 in good health.

The table lists this clone with a count of one. The V gene is TRBV7-3, the J gene TRBJ2-1; TRBD2 matches at 13 bases. Losses at the gene ends were 5 bases for V and 9 bases for J; bases not matched to a gene: 4. This CDR3 comprises 14 residues. Germline V gene sequence: CDR1 SGHTA, CDR2 FQGTGA. The CDR3 bases are TGTGCCAGCAGCGCCCGACTAGCGGGAGGTGAGCAGTTCTTC. Translation gives CASSARLAGGEQFF.

The rearrangement uses TRBV2 and TRBJ2-1; the D gene is possibly TRBD1 (5 bases). Germline V CDR1 and CDR2: SNHLY, FYNNEI. Trimming removed 6 bases at V and 5 bases at J, with 14 bases between. The CDR3 has 14 amino acids. CDR3 sequence: CASSLQGLNNEQFF. As DNA, the CDR3 is TGTGCCAGCAGCTTGCAGGGCCTTAACAATGAGCAGTTCTTC.

The J gene is TRBJ2-3, the V gene TRBV5-4, with 10 nucleotides matching TRBD2. J gave up 4 bases and V 4 bases, and 15 bases lay outside the gene matches. Germline loops: CDR1 SGHNT, CDR2 YYREEE (reference sequence). This CDR3 region has 18 residues. The CDR3 here is CASSRGGASGRVADTQYF. Written as DNA, the CDR3 is TGTGCCAGCAGCCGGGGGGGGGCTAGCGGGAGAGTGGCAGATACGCAGTATTTT.

This chain joins TRBV18 and TRBJ1-1; 10 bases agree with TRBD1. CDR1 and CDR2 from the germline V gene are KGHSH and LQKENI. The CDR3 consists of 17 residues. Trimming cost V 4 bases and J 5 bases; bases outside gene matches: 13. The CDR3 loop is CASSLKTGGGIATEAFF. DNA of the CDR3: TGTGCCAGCTCACTGAAGACAGGGGGCGGAATAGCTACTGAAGCTTTCTTT.

The V and J genes are TRBV5-4 and TRBJ2-1, with 11 positions matching TRBD2. CDR1 is SGHNT, CDR2 YYREEE, per germline (reference sequence). After removal of 3 bases from V and 4 bases from J, the junction contained 6 bases not matched to a gene. This CDR3 comprises 16 residues. For the CDR3, the DNA is TGTGCCAGCAGCTCGACCACTAGCGGGGGTTACAATGAGCAGTTCTTC. Amino acid sequence: CASSSTTSGGYNEQFF.

This chain uses TRBV6-5 with TRBJ2-7; D is perhaps TRBD1 (5 bases). V lost 1 base to trimming and J lost 3 bases, with 10 bases between them. Germline CDR1 and CDR2: MNHEY and SVGAGI. CDR3 length: 14 amino acids. The CDR3 DNA sequence: TGTGCCAGCAGTTACTTATGGGGCAACTACGAGCAGTACTTC. It codes for CASSYLWGNYEQYF.

The CDR3 region is CASSLFRGGYHPSGNTIYF. In nucleotides, the CDR3 is TGTGCCAGCAGCCTCTTTAGGGGGGGCTACCATCCCTCTGGAAACACCATATATTTT. The J gene is TRBJ1-3, the V gene TRBV7-9; TRBD1 is a possible D gene (6 bases). This CDR3 region has 19 residues. Germline values: CDR1 SEHNR, CDR2 FQNEAQ (reference sequence). V lost 5 bases, J lost 0 bases, and 23 bases lay in between. Drawing the rest from reference TRBV7-9 and TRBJ1-3, the complete variable domain is DTGVSQNPRHKITKRGQNVTFRCDPISEHNRLYWYRQTLGQGPEFLTYFQNEAQLEKSRLLSDRFSAERPKGSFSTLEIQRTEQGDSAMYLCASSLFRGGYHPSGNTIYFGEGSWLTVV.

CDR3 residues: CASSLISPGQDEQYF. CDR3 nucleotide sequence: TGTGCCAGCAGCCTCATTTCCCCGGGACAGGACGAGCAGTACTTC. The chain employs TRBV11-2 and TRBJ2-7; 8 nucleotides line up with TRBD1. This CDR3 has 15 amino acids. Germline assignment: CDR1 SGHAT and CDR2 FQNNGV. Losses at the gene ends were 5 bases for V and 5 bases for J; bases not matched to a gene: 11.

This rearrangement joins TRBV7-2 to TRBJ1-2; D gene unclear. Germline V gene data show CDR1 as SGHTA and CDR2 as FQGNSA. The length of the CDR3 is 15 residues. The V and J ends lost 1 base and 4 bases respectively, with 13 bases between them. CDR3 sequence: CASSLGFWDGYGYTF. CDR3 in DNA: TGTGCCAGCAGCTTAGGGTTCTGGGATGGCTATGGCTACACCTTC.

The chain links TRBV7-3 to TRBJ2-7; D not resolved. CDR1 is SGHTA, CDR2 FQGTGA, per germline. This CDR3 has 14 residues. Trimming took 5 bases from V and 5 from J, leaving 16 bases between them. The CDR3, as DNA: TGTGCCAGCAGCCAAGGCCGACATTCTAACGAGCAGTACTTC. It translates to CASSQGRHSNEQYF.

This chain joins TRBV4-2 and TRBJ1-1; 7 bases fit TRBD1. Unmatched junction bases numbered 4, after V lost 4 bases and J lost 2 bases. The CDR3 runs to 14 residues. The germline CDR1 and CDR2 sequences are LGHNA and YNFKEQ. Here the CDR3 reads CASSPGTANTEAFF. The CDR3 DNA sequence: TGTGCCAGCAGCCCCGGGACAGCTAACACTGAAGCTTTCTTT.

J is TRBJ1-4 and V is TRBV2; TRBD1 matches at 9 bases. V lost 7 bases, J lost 2 bases, and 5 bases stayed unmatched. The CDR3 totals 15 residues. Germline loops: CDR1 SNHLY, CDR2 FYNNEI. This CDR3 reads CASKQGAGTNEKLFF. The CDR3, as DNA: TGTGCCAGCAAACAGGGGGCAGGGACTAATGAAAAACTGTTTTTT. The variable domain in full, completed from reference TRBV2 and TRBJ1-4, reads EPEVTQTPSHQVTQMGQEVILRCVPISNHLYFYWYRQILGQKVEFLVSFYNNEISEKSEIFDDQFSVERPDGSNFTLKIRSTKLEDSAMYFCASKQGAGTNEKLFFGSGTQLSVL.

The rearrangement joins TRBV5-8 to TRBJ1-4, with a possible D match to TRBD1 (5 bases). Trimming removed 0 bases from V and 3 bases from J, with 6 bases in between. This CDR3 has 14 amino acids. Germline lookup yields CDR1 SGHTS and CDR2 YDEGEE. CDR3 in DNA: TGTGCCAGCAGCTTGGGACAGCCTAATGAAAAACTGTTTTTT. Protein product: CASSLGQPNEKLFF.

The gene calls are TRBV19 and TRBJ1-5, with D perhaps matching TRBD1 (6 bases). The CDR3 totals 17 residues. In germline, CDR1 is LNHDA, CDR2 SQIVND (reference sequence). V lost 2 bases and J 0 bases, leaving 14 bases between the germline ends. The CDR3 DNA sequence: TGTGCCAGTAGTATAACCCGGACAGTTTATAGCAATCAGCCCCAGCATTTT. It is translated as CASSITRTVYSNQPQHF.

Comments on this clone: Compared with germline, one end of the junction differs, possibly owing to a read error. The CDR3 loop reads CASTLSEGSRDEQFF. CDR3 bases: TGTGCCAGCACCTTGTCGGAGGGGAGTAGGGATGAGCAGTTCTTC. This chain connects TRBV5-4 to TRBJ2-1; D might be TRBD2 (6 bases). The germline V gene has CDR1 SGHNT and CDR2 YYREEE (reference sequence). This CDR3 region has 15 residues.

This chain links TRBV5-4 with TRBJ2-7; 7 positions match TRBD1. Losses at the gene ends were 1 base for V and 3 bases for J; bases not matched to a gene: 1. The germline V gene encodes CDR1 SGHNT and CDR2 YYREEE (reference sequence). There are 13 residues in the CDR3. The CDR3 spells CASSLPGGYEQYF. The CDR3 nucleotides read TGTGCCAGCAGCTTGCCAGGGGGCTACGAGCAGTACTTC.

The genes are TRBV27 and TRBJ1-3; D is uncertain. The CDR3 is 18 amino acids. Per the germline V gene, CDR1 is MNHEY and CDR2 is SMNVEV (reference sequence). The V end was cut by 0 bases, the J end by 0 bases, with 15 bases between. DNA for the CDR3: TGTGCCAGCAGTTTATCGCAAGGGCAAGGAGTCTCTGGAAACACCATATATTTT. It is translated as CASSLSQGQGVSGNTIYF.

V usage is TRBV5-1 and J usage is TRBJ2-2, with 7 bases aligning to TRBD1. After removal of 3 bases from V and 7 bases from J, the junction contained 3 bases not matched to a gene. CDR3 length: 13 amino acids. From germline, CDR1 is SGHRS and CDR2 YFSETQ. The CDR3 sequence: CASSWGTDGELFF. The CDR3 DNA follows: TGCGCCAGCAGCTGGGGGACAGACGGGGAGCTGTTTTTT.